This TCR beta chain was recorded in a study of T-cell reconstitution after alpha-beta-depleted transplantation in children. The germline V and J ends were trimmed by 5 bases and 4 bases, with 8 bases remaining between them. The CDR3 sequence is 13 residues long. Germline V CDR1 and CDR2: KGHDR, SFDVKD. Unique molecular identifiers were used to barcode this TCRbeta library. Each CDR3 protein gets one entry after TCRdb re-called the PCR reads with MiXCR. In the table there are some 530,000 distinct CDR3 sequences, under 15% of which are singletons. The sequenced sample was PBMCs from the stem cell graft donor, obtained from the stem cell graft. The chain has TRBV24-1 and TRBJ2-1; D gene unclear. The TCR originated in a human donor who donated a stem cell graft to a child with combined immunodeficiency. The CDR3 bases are TGTGCCACCAGTGGGCCCCGATACAATGAGCAGTTCTTC. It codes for CATSGPRYNEQFF.